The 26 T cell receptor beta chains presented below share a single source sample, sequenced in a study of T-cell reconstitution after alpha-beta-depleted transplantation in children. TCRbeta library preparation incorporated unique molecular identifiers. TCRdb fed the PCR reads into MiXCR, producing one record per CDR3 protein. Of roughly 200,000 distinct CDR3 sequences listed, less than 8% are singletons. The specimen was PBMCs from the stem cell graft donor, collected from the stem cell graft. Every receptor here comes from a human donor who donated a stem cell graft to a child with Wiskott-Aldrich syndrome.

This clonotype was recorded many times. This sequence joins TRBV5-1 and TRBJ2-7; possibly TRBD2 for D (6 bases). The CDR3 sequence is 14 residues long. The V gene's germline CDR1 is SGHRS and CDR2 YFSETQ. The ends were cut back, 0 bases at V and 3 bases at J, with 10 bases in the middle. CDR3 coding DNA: TGCGCCAGCAGCTTGGGGACTACCAGCTACGAGCAGTACTTC. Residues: CASSLGTTSYEQYF. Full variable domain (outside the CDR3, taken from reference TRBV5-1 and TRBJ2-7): KAGVTQTPRYLIKTRGQQVTLSCSPISGHRSVSWYQQTPGQGLQFLFEYFSETQRNKGNFPGRFSGRQFSNSRSEMNVSTLELGDSALYLCASSLGTTSYEQYFGPGTRLTVT.

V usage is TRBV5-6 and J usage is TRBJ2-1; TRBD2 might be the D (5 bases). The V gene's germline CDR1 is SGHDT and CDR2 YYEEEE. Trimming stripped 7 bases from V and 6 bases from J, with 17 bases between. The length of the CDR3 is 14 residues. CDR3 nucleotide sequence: TGTGCCAGCGGCCCCGGGGTCAGCTGCAATGAGCAGTTCTTC. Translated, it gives CASGPGVSCNEQFF.

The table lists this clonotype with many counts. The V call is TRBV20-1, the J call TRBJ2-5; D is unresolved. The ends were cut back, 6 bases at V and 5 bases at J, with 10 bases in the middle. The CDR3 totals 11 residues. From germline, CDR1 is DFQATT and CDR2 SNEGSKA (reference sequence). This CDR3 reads CSARLTETQYF. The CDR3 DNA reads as TGCAGTGCCCGGCTTACGGAGACCCAGTACTTC.

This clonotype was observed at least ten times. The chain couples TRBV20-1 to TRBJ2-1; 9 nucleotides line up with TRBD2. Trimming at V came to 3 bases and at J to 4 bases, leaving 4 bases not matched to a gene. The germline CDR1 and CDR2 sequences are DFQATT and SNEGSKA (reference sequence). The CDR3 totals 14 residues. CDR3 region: CSASSAGGYNEQFF. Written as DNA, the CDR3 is TGCAGTGCTAGCTCAGCGGGAGGATACAATGAGCAGTTCTTC.

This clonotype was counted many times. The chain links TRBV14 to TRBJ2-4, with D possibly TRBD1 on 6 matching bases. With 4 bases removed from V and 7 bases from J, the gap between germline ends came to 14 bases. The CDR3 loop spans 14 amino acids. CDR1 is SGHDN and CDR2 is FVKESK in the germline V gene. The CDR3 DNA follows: TGTGCCAGCAGCCCGACAGGTTGGGGCAACATTCAGTACTTC. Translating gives CASSPTGWGNIQYF.

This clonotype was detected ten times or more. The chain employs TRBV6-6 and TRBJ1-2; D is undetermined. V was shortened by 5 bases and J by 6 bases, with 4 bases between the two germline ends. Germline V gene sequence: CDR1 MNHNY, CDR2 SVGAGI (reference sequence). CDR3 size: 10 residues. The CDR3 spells CASSTNGYTF. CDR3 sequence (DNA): TGTGCCAGCAGTACAAATGGCTACACCTTC.

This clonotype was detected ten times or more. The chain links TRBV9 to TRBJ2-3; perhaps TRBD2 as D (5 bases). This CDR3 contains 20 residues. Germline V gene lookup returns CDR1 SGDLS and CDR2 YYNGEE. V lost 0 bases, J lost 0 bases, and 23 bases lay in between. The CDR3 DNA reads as TGTGCCAGCAGCGTAGGAGGAGGAGTTCGCGGAGCCCCTAGCACAGATACGCAGTATTTT. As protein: CASSVGGGVRGAPSTDTQYF.

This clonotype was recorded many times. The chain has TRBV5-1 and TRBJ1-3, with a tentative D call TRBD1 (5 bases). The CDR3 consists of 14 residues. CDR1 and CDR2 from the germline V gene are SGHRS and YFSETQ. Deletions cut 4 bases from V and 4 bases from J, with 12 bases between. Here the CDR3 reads CASSTGLSGNTIYF. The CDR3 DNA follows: TGCGCCAGCAGCACGGGACTTTCCGGAAACACCATATATTTT.

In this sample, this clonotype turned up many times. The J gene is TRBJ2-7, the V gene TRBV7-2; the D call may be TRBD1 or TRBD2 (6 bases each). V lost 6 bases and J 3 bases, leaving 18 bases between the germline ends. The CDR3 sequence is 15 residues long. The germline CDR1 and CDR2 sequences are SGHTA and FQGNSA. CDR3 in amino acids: CASSLGGRYNYEQYF. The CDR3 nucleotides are TGTGCCAGCAGTCTAGGGGGGAGGTATAACTACGAGCAGTACTTC.

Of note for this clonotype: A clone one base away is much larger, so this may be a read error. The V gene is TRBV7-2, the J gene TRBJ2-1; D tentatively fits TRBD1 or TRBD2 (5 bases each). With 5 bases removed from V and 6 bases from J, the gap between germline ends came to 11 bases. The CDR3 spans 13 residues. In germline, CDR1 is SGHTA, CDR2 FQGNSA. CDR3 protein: CASSPRDPNEQFF. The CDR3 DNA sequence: TGTGCCAGCAGCCCCCGGGACCCCAATGAGCAGTTCTTC. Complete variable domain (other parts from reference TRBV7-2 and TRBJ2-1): GAGVSQSPSNKVTEKGKDVELRCDPISGHTALYWYRQSLGQGLEFLIYFQGNSAPDKSGLPSDRFSAERTGGSVSTLTIQRTQQEDSAVYLCASSPRDPNEQFFGPGTRLTVL.

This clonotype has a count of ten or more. The CDR3 nucleotides are TGTGCCAGCAGCTGGACAGGTGGGGCCTCTGGAAACACCATATATTTT. Encoded protein: CASSWTGGASGNTIYF. The chain recombines TRBV5-5 with TRBJ1-3; the match to TRBD1 covers 7 bases. The CDR3 loop spans 16 amino acids. The J segment lost 0 bases and the V segment lost 3 bases, leaving 6 bases of the junction unmatched. The germline CDR1 and CDR2 sequences are SGHKS and YYEKEE (reference sequence).

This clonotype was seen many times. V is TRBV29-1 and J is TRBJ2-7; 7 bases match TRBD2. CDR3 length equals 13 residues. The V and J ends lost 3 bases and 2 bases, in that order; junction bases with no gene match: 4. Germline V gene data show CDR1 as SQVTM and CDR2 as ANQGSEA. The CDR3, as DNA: TGCAGCGTTGAGCGGGAGAACCCCTACGAGCAGTACTTC. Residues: CSVERENPYEQYF.

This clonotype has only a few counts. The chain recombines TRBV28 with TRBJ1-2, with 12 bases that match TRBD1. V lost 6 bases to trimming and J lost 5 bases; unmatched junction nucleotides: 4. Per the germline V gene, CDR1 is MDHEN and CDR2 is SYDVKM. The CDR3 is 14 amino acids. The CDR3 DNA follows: TGTGCCAGCAGCGGGACAGGGGGCTGGTATGGCTACACCTTC. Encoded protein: CASSGTGGWYGYTF.

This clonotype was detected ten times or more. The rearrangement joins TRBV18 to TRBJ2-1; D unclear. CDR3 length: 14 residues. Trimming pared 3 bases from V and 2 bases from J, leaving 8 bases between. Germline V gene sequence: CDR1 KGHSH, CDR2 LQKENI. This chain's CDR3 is CASSPSDTYNEQFF. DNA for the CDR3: TGTGCCAGCTCACCCTCAGACACCTACAATGAGCAGTTCTTC.

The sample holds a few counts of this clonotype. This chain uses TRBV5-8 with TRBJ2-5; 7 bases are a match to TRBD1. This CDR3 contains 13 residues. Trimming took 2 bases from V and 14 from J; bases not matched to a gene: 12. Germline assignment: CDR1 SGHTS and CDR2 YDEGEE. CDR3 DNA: TGTGCCAGCAGCTTTAGGGCGAGCACAGGGGCTTACTTC. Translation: CASSFRASTGAYF.

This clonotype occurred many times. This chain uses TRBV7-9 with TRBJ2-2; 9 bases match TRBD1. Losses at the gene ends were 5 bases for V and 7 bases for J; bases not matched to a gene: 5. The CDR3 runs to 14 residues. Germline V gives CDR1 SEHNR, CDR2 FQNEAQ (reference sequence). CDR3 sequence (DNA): TGTGCCAGCAGCGCACAGGGGGCGGGCGGGGAGCTGTTTTTT. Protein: CASSAQGAGGELFF.

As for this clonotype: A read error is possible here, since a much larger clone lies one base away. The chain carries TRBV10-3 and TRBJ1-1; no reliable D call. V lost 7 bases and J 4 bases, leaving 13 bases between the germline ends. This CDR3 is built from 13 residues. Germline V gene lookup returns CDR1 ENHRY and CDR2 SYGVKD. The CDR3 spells CAITPSPITEAFF. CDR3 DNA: TGTGCCATCACCCCCAGCCCTATCACTGAAGCTTTCTTT.

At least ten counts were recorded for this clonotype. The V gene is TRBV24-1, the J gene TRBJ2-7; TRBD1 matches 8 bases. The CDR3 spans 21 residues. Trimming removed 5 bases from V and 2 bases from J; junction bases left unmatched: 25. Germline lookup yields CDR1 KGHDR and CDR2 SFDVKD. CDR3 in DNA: TGTGCCACCAGTGTATTTCGCCCCGAAATCTATCACAGGGGGACAGCCTACGAGCAGTACTTC. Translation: CATSVFRPEIYHRGTAYEQYF.

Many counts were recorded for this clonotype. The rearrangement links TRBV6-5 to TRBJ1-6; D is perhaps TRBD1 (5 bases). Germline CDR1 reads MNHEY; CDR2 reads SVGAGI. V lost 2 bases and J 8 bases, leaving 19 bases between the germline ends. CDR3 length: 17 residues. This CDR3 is CASSYDGQGAGHSPLHF. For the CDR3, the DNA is TGTGCCAGCAGTTACGACGGGCAGGGCGCTGGTCATTCACCCCTCCACTTT.

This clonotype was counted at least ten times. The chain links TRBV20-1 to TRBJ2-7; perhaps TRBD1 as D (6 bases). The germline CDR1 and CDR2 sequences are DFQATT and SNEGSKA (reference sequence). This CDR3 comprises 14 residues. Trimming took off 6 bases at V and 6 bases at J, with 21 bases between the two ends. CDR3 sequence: CSAQTGRFTLEQYF. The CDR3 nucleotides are TGCAGTGCACAGACAGGACGTTTCACCCTCGAGCAGTACTTC.

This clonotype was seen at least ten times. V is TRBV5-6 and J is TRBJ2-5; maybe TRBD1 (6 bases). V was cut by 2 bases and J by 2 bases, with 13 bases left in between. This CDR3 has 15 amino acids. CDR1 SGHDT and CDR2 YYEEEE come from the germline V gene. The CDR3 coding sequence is TGTGCCAGCAGCTTCACTACAGGGCCTCAAGAGACCCAGTACTTC. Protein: CASSFTTGPQETQYF.

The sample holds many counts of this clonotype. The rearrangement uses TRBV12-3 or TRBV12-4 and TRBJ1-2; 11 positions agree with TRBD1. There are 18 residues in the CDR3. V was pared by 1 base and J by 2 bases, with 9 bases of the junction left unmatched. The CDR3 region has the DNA TGTGCCAGCAGTTTAGTTATCGGGACAGGGGGTTCAAACTATGGCTACACCTTC. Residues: CASSLVIGTGGSNYGYTF.

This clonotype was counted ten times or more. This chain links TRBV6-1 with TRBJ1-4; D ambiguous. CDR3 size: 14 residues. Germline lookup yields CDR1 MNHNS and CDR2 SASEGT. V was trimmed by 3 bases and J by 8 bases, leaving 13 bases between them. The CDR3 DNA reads TGTGCCAGCAGTGACTTGGGTATGAACGAAAAACTGTTTTTT. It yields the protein CASSDLGMNEKLFF.

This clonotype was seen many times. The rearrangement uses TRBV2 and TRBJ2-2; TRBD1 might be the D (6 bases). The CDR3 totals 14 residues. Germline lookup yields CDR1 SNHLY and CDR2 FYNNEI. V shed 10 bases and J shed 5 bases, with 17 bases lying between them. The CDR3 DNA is TGTGCCACCCTTCAGGGGACGAGGACCGGGGAGCTGTTTTTT. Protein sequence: CATLQGTRTGELFF.

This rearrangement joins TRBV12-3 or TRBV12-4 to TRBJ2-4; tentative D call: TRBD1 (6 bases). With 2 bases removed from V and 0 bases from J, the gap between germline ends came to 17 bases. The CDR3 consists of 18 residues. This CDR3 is CASSLWGPWGEAKNIQYF. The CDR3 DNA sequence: TGTGCCAGCAGTTTATGGGGGCCCTGGGGCGAAGCCAAAAACATTCAGTACTTC.

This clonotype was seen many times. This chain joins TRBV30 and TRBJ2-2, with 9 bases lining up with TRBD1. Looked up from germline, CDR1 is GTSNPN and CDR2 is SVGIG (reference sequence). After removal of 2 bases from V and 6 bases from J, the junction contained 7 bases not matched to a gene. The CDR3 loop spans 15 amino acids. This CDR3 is CAWSYRDRVPGELFF. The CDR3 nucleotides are TGTGCCTGGAGTTACCGGGACAGGGTCCCCGGGGAGCTGTTTTTT. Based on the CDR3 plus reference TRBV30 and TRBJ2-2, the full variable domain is SQTIHQWPATLVQPVGSPLSLECTVEGTSNPNLYWYRQAAGRGLQLLFYSVGIGQISSEVPQNLSASRPQDRQFILSSKKLLLSDSGFYLCAWSYRDRVPGELFFGEGSRLTVL.